The source of this T cell receptor beta chain is a study of cytomegalovirus exposure and HLA in healthy donors (dated by TCRdb to 2016 to 2017). About the full investigation: A later analysis indicated that the 120 validation repertoires were generated on the platform also employed for the 700 or so repertoires of the first cohort. High-throughput TCR immunosequencing, statistical association of individual TCRs with disease status, and machine learning were combined to predict cytomegalovirus infection status. Along with the approximately 670-subject first cohort, a separate validation cohort of over 90 different subjects was used. The study was designed to test whether signatures of past pathogen exposure could be identified by cataloging public T cell receptors.

This clone was recorded only once. The antigen it binds to is not known. No base-level quality is on record; no much larger clone is a single base apart. The research as a whole found: The authors suggested that the approach could potentially be generalized to other disease states and immunological phenotypes. Subsequent analysis determined that TCRs grouped into clusters in the first cohort also showed a tendency toward co-occurrence across the roughly 110 validation repertoires, and roughly 94% of cluster scores exceeded 0. While some public TCRs were present in many individuals, most TCR sequences turned up only very rarely across donors. The classifier was reported to diagnose cytomegalovirus status with high specificity and sensitivity in both the original cohort and the validation cohort. Three of the identified cytomegalovirus-associated TCR beta chains were confirmed in vitro to be specific for cytomegalovirus antigens. The study gave a list of 150 to 200 TCR beta chains associated with cytomegalovirus. All 120 or so repertoires were used to score co-occurrence in the validation cohort in a later analysis, because that analysis had no HLA typing for the cohort.

Library construction relied on the immunoSEQ multiplex PCR assay. In the original analysis: A statistical classification framework was built to diagnose cytomegalovirus status from the catalog of TCR beta chain sequences. Entries here come from immuneACCESS through TCRdb and include only in-frame sequences with V and J called. Some clones fail to appear in such tables; in the studies checked, an unresolved V gene covers under half of the shortfall, and the cause of the remainder is unknown. V, J and clone size derive from that table, while D and trimming were established from the DNA sequence. A total of 100,000 to 120,000 clones appear in this sample, 86% of them only once. The top ten clonotypes cover 3% to 4% of the sample. CDR1 and CDR2 are drawn from the germline V gene: MDHEN, SYDVKM. Deletion took 5 bases off V and 7 bases off J, with a span of 18 bases between the germline ends. The CDR3 spans 15 residues, from the cysteine through the phenylalanine. Of the read, only the CDR3 DNA is kept; its 45 bases are in frame from base 1.

The donors belonged to the validation cohort of over a hundred subjects, which was separate from the approximately 610-subject first cohort. The source is a young woman in good health and CMV-seropositive. The sequence links TRBV28 to TRBJ1-5; matching of 6 bases hints at TRBD1 as the D gene. Sequencing was performed on PBMCs. The nucleotides read TGTGCCAGCAGTCTACCTGGGGGCCTGTGGCAGCCCCAGCATTTT. The encoded protein is CASSLPGGLWQPQHF.